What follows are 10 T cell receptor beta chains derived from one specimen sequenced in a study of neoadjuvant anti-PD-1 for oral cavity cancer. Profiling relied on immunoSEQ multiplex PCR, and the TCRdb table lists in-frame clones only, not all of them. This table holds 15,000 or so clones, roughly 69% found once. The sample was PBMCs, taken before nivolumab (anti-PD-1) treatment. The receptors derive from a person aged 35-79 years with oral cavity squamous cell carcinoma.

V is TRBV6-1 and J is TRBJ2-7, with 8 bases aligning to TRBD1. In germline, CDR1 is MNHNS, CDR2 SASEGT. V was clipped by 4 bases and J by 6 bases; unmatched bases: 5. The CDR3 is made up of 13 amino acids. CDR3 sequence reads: CASSVDRGGEQYF. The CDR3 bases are TGTGCCAGCAGTGTCGACAGGGGAGGCGAGCAGTACTTC.

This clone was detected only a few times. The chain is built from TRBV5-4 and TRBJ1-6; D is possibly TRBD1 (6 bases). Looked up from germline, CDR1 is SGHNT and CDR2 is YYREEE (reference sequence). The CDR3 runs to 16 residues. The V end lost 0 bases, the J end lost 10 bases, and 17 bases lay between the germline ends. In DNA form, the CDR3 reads TGTGCCAGCAGCTTGGAAGGCGGGGGGCAAGGATCACCCCTCCACTTT. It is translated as CASSLEGGGQGSPLHF.

DNA for the CDR3: TGTGCCAGCAGCTTGACTAGCAGCACAGATACGCAGTATTTT. Translated: CASSLTSSTDTQYF. The genes are TRBV5-4 and TRBJ2-3; D might be TRBD2 (6 bases). The CDR3 is made up of 14 amino acids. V dropped 1 base and J dropped 0 bases, with 6 bases sitting between them. Germline values: CDR1 SGHNT, CDR2 YYREEE (reference sequence).

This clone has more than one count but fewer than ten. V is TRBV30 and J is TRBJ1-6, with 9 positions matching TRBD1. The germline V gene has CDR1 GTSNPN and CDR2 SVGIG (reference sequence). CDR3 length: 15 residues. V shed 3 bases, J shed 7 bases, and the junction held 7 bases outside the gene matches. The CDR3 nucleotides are TGTGCCTGGAGACGGGACAGGGCAGGAAATTCACCCCTCCACTTT. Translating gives CAWRRDRAGNSPLHF.

CDR3 region: CASSLGPTGIRETQYF. DNA of the CDR3: TGTGCCAGCAGCTTAGGTCCGACAGGGATAAGGGAGACCCAGTACTTC. The chain couples TRBV7-9 to TRBJ2-5; the match to TRBD1 covers 7 bases. The V and J ends lost 1 base and 5 bases, in that order; junction bases with no gene match: 10. The CDR3 is 16 amino acids. The germline CDR1 and CDR2 sequences are SEHNR and FQNEAQ (reference sequence).

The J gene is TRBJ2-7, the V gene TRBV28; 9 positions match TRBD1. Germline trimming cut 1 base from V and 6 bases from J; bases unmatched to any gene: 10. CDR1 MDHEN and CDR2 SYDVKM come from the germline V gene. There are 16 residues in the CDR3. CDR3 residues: CASSLSLRDRAPEQYF. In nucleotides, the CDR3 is TGTGCCAGCAGTTTATCCCTCCGGGACAGGGCGCCCGAGCAGTACTTC.

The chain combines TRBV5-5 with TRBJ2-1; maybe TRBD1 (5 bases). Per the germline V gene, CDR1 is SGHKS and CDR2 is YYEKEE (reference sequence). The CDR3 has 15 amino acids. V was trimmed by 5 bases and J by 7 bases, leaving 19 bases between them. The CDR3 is CASRRTKGYGNEQFF. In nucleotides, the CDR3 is TGTGCCAGCAGGCGGACCAAGGGGTATGGGAATGAGCAGTTCTTC.

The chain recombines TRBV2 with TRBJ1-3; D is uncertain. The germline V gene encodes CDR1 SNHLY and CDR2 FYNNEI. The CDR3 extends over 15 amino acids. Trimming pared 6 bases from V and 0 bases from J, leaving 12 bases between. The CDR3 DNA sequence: TGTGCCAGCAGCGAGGTGGAAGCCTCTGGAAACACCATATATTTT. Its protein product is CASSEVEASGNTIYF.

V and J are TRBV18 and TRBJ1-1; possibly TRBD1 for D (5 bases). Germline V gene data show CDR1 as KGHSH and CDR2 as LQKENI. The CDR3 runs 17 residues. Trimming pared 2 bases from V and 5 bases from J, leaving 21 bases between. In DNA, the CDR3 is TGTGCCAGCTCACCAGAACTACAGGCTTACCTTGAGACTGAAGCTTTCTTT. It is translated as CASSPELQAYLETEAFF.

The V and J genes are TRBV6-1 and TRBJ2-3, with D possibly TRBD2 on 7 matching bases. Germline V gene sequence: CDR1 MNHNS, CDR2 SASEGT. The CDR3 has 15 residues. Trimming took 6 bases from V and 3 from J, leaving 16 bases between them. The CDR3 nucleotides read TGTGCCAGCAGCTTGACTAGCAGGGGTACAGATACGCAGTATTTT. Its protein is CASSLTSRGTDTQYF.